These 16 T cell receptor beta chains share one sample of origin, sequenced in a study of T-cell memory formation after mild COVID-19. TCRdb recomputed calls from the 5' RACE reads with MiXCR, one row per CDR3 protein. The table includes under 350,000 distinct CDR3 sequences, about a sixth detected once. The sample consisted of PBMCs or a T cell subset sorted from them (not recorded which). The receptors shown here come from a man aged 18 to 29 who had mild COVID-19 (a few samples of this study predate the infection). Cell type and time point are not known.

The chain is built from TRBV7-9 and TRBJ1-5; D is unclear. CDR3 length: 14 amino acids. The germline V gene encodes CDR1 SEHNR and CDR2 FQNEAQ (reference sequence). With 1 base removed from V and 9 bases from J, the gap between germline ends came to 13 bases. The CDR3 sequence: CASSLVDGSGPQHF. For the CDR3, the DNA is TGTGCCAGCAGCTTAGTAGACGGGAGTGGGCCCCAGCATTTT.

The V gene is TRBV6-4, the J gene TRBJ2-7; 9 positions match TRBD1. Germline-derived CDR1 and CDR2 are MRHNA and SNTAGT. The CDR3 consists of 12 residues. V was clipped by 6 bases and J by 5 bases; unmatched bases: 2. The CDR3 DNA reads TGTGCCAGCAGGGACAGGGGAAACGAGCAGTACGTC. Its protein product is CASRDRGNEQYV.

The rearrangement uses TRBV28 and TRBJ2-3, with D perhaps being TRBD1 or TRBD2 (5 bases each). The V gene lost 6 bases and the J gene lost 12 bases, with 19 bases spanning the gap. This CDR3 comprises 13 residues. Germline V lookup: CDR1 MDHEN, CDR2 SYDVKM. The CDR3 DNA follows: TGTGCCAGCAGCTTAAATCTCCCGGGGCATCAGTATTTT. It translates to CASSLNLPGHQYF.

This clonotype has more than one count but fewer than ten. The chain carries TRBV29-1 and TRBJ2-2; no clear D. This CDR3 has 16 amino acids. Trimming pared 3 bases from V and 1 base from J, leaving 15 bases between. CDR1 and CDR2 (germline): SQVTM, ANQGSEA. The CDR3 region is CSVEVMNPRNTGELFF. DNA of the CDR3: TGCAGCGTTGAGGTCATGAACCCTCGGAACACCGGGGAGCTGTTTTTT.

The gene calls are TRBV5-6 and TRBJ1-5; D unclear. V lost 0 bases and J lost 4, with 11 bases in between. This CDR3 has 15 residues. Germline V gives CDR1 SGHDT, CDR2 YYEEEE. The CDR3 region is CASSLGSVLNQPQHF. The CDR3 region has the DNA TGTGCCAGCAGCTTGGGGTCCGTGTTGAATCAGCCCCAGCATTTT.

The chain couples TRBV3-1 to TRBJ1-1, with no clear D. This CDR3 comprises 12 residues. V was pared by 6 bases and J by 1 base, with 6 bases between. Germline lookup yields CDR1 LGHDT and CDR2 YNNKEL (reference sequence). The CDR3 sequence: CASRNRNTEAFF. The CDR3 DNA sequence: TGTGCCAGCAGGAACAGGAACACTGAAGCTTTCTTT.

The chain is built from TRBV7-9 and TRBJ1-2; D might be TRBD1 (6 bases). The CDR3 totals 15 residues. V was trimmed by 1 base and J by 2 bases, leaving 11 bases between them. Germline V gene data show CDR1 as SEHNR and CDR2 as FQNEAQ (reference sequence). The CDR3 loop reads CASSLGQGLNYGYTF. CDR3 nucleotides: TGTGCCAGCAGCTTAGGTCAGGGGTTAAACTATGGCTACACCTTC.

The table lists this clonotype with a count of one. The genes are TRBV27 and TRBJ1-6; D gene unclear. There are 15 residues in the CDR3. Trimming removed 3 bases from V and 6 bases from J, with 12 bases in between. Germline-derived CDR1 and CDR2 are MNHEY and SMNVEV (reference sequence). Here the CDR3 reads CASSFGPHSNSPLHF. The CDR3 coding sequence is TGTGCCAGCAGTTTCGGCCCCCATTCTAATTCACCCCTCCACTTT.

With regard to this clonotype: One end of the junction varies from germline; a read error may be responsible. The rearrangement uses TRBV28 and TRBJ1-2; 7 positions agree with TRBD1. Germline V gene lookup returns CDR1 MDHEN and CDR2 SYDVKM. This CDR3 spans 14 amino acids. In nucleotides, the CDR3 is TGTGCCAGCAGCCTAAACGGACGACAGGGACAGAGGGGCTTC. Its protein product is CASSLNGRQGQRGF.

This sequence joins TRBV7-9 and TRBJ1-6; no definite D call. Germline V gene sequence: CDR1 SEHNR, CDR2 FQNEAQ (reference sequence). The CDR3 spans 14 residues. Between the trimmed V and J ends, which lost 1 base and 10 bases, there was a span of 11 bases. As DNA, the CDR3 is TGTGCCAGCAGCTTAGTGGACGGGGTCTCACCCCTCCACTTT. Translated: CASSLVDGVSPLHF.

The chain uses TRBV9 and TRBJ1-2; D unclear. Trimming removed 0 bases from V and 8 bases from J, with 11 bases in between. Per germline, CDR1 SGDLS and CDR2 YYNGEE. The length of the CDR3 is 13 residues. This CDR3 is CASSVGEGSGYTF. The CDR3 DNA sequence: TGTGCCAGCAGCGTAGGGGAAGGATCCGGCTACACCTTC. The full variable domain, its missing parts supplied by reference TRBV9 and TRBJ1-2, is DSGVTQTPKHLITATGQRVTLRCSPRSGDLSVYWYQQSLDQGLQFLIQYYNGEERAKGNILERFSAQQFPDLHSELNLSSLELGDSALYFCASSVGEGSGYTFGSGTRLTVV.

The V and J genes are TRBV12-3 or TRBV12-4 and TRBJ2-2; D not certain. The V end lost 6 bases, the J end lost 3 bases, and 14 bases lay between the germline ends. The CDR3 has 15 residues. The CDR3 protein is CASSPSHKDTGELFF. CDR3 sequence (DNA): TGTGCCAGCAGCCCATCCCACAAAGACACCGGGGAGCTGTTTTTT.

This clonotype was observed a handful of times. This chain links TRBV4-1 with TRBJ2-4, with D unclear. Between the trimmed V and J ends, which lost 2 bases and 0 bases, there was a span of 11 bases. CDR3 length: 16 residues. CDR1 is MGHRA, CDR2 YSYEKL, per germline. CDR3 DNA sequence: TGCGCCAGCAGCCAATTGTTGGGGTTAGCCAAAAACATTCAGTACTTC. Encoded protein: CASSQLLGLAKNIQYF.

This clonotype was seen more than once but under ten times. CDR3 sequence: CAWNKGLGEKLFF. The CDR3 DNA is TGTGCCTGGAATAAGGGGCTTGGTGAAAAACTGTTTTTT. The J gene is TRBJ1-4, the V gene TRBV30; a weak D match, TRBD1 (5 bases). V lost 4 bases and J lost 7, with 13 bases in between. CDR3 length: 13 amino acids. The germline CDR1 and CDR2 sequences are GTSNPN and SVGIG (reference sequence).

The chain couples TRBV6-2 or TRBV6-3 to TRBJ2-7; the match to TRBD2 covers 9 bases. J was trimmed by 2 bases and V by 5 bases; bases with no gene match: 7. Germline values: CDR1 MNHEY, CDR2 SVGEGT. The CDR3 loop spans 15 amino acids. The CDR3 protein is CASSVAGGTTYEQYV. The CDR3 region has the DNA TGTGCCAGCAGTGTGGCGGGAGGGACCACCTACGAGCAGTACGTC.

This clonotype turned up a few times. V gene TRBV6-5 combines with J gene TRBJ2-3; D is perhaps TRBD1 (6 bases). Trimming removed 0 bases at V and 4 bases at J, with 11 bases between. Germline V lookup: CDR1 MNHEY, CDR2 SVGAGI. This CDR3 has 15 residues. In nucleotides, the CDR3 is TGTGCCAGCAGTTACTCTGTAGGGGGATCAGATACGCAGTATTTT. As protein: CASSYSVGGSDTQYF.